These T cell receptor beta chains were read from a single sample in a study of T cell responses to AZD1222 COVID-19 vaccine. The repertoire was sequenced with immunoSEQ multiplex PCR; TCRdb's copy has only in-frame clones and lacks some. The sample shows approximately 220,000 clones, under 95% of them seen only once. This specimen consisted of peripheral blood, obtained on day 0 of MenACWY control vaccination. The receptors shown here come from an adult in good health. Each CDR3 is given with its conserved first and last residue. The D gene is left open where the match is weak. Size is omitted from some rows. Given values are once, few, many or a class for expanded clones.

TRBJ1-2,TRBV5-1,-,-,TGCGCCAGCAGTTGGGACCCCCGAACGAACTATGGCTACACCTTC,CASSWDPRTNYGYTF
TRBJ2-2,TRBV3-1/TRBV3-2,-,-,TGTGCCAGCAGCCAATCCGGGGTCGGGGAGCTGTTTTTT,CASSQSGVGELFF
TRBJ1-3,TRBV6-5,-,-,TGTGCCAGTCGAGGGGGGATCTCTGGAAACACCATATATTTT,CASRGGISGNTIYF
TRBJ2-7,TRBV19,-,-,TGTGCCAGTAGCCCCGACAGAGCCTACGAGCAGTACTTC,CASSPDRAYEQYF
TRBJ2-2,TRBV9,-,-,TGTGCCAGCAGCGTAGAGGACACCGGGGAGCTGTTTTTT,CASSVEDTGELFF
TRBJ1-2,TRBV5-1,-,TRBD1,TGCGCCAGCAGCTTGGAAGGGACAGGTGGCTACACCTTC,CASSLEGTGGYTF
TRBJ1-1,TRBV10-1,-,-,TGCGCCAGCAGCGGAACGGCGAACACTGAAGCTTTCTTT,CASSGTANTEAFF
TRBJ1-2,TRBV10-2,few,TRBD1,TGCGCCAGCAGTGATCAGGGGGCGTATGGCTACACCTTC,CASSDQGAYGYTF
TRBJ1-1,TRBV12-3/TRBV12-4,-,-,TGTGCCAGCAGTGCAAGGACACTAGCTGAAGCTTTCTTT,CASSARTLAEAFF
TRBJ2-3,TRBV5-1,-,-,TGCGCCAGCAGCTTGGCATGGGGGGCGCGAGATACGCAGTATTTT,CASSLAWGARDTQYF
TRBJ2-5,TRBV28,-,-,TGTGCCAGCAGTTCCTACGCCCGGGCGGGGGAGACCCAGTACTTC,CASSSYARAGETQYF
TRBJ1-3,TRBV30,-,-,TGTGCCTGGAGTGGCATGGGGGTCCACTCTGGAAACACCATATATTTT,CAWSGMGVHSGNTIYF
TRBJ1-2,TRBV6-5,-,-,TGTGCCAGCAAGCTCGGGACATACTATGGCTACACCTTC,CASKLGTYYGYTF
TRBJ1-1,TRBV7-8,few,-,TGTGCCAGCAGTCAAACGACGGGGACTGAAGCTTTCTTT,CASSQTTGTEAFF
TRBJ1-2,TRBV4-1,-,-,TGCGCCAGCAGCCAAGATTTGCAAGGACTGAACTATGGCTACACCTTC,CASSQDLQGLNYGYTF
TRBJ1-5,TRBV6-5,once,-,TGTGCCAGCAGTTACTCGGGGGGTGGTCAGCCCCAGCATTTT,CASSYSGGGQPQHF
TRBJ2-7,TRBV4-3,-,-,TGCGCCAGCAGCCAAGATTCAGGTACCTACGAGCAGTACTTC,CASSQDSGTYEQYF
TRBJ1-6,TRBV6-6,-,TRBD1,TGTGCCAGCAGTTCTGGGACAGGGAAATTAAATTCACCCCTCCACTTT,CASSSGTGKLNSPLHF
TRBJ1-1,TRBV7-2,-,-,TGTGCCAGCAGCCGGGACACCGTGAACACTGAAGCTTTCTTT,CASSRDTVNTEAFF
TRBJ1-2,TRBV12-3/TRBV12-4,-,TRBD1,TGTGCCAGCAGGAGGGACAGAAACTATGGCTACACCTTC,CASRRDRNYGYTF
TRBJ2-3,TRBV7-2,-,-,TGTGCCAGCAATCCCGGGGGTTCCACAGATACGCAGTATTTT,CASNPGGSTDTQYF
TRBJ2-7,TRBV7-9,-,TRBD1,TGTGCCAGCAGCTCGGGACAGGGGCCCTACGAGCAGTACTTC,CASSSGQGPYEQYF
TRBJ1-3,TRBV4-1,-,-,TGCGCCAGCAGCCAGATCCGGACGGCCGTCTCTGGAAACACCATATATTTT,CASSQIRTAVSGNTIYF
TRBJ2-6,TRBV3-1/TRBV3-2,-,-,TGTGCCAGCAGCACGACAGGTTCCGGGGCCAACGTCCTGACTTTC,CASSTTGSGANVLTF
TRBJ1-1,TRBV4-1,-,TRBD1,TGCGCCAGCAGCCCCCCCGGGACAGGGCAAACTGAAGCTTTCTTT,CASSPPGTGQTEAFF
TRBJ1-4,TRBV7-7,-,TRBD1,TGTGCTAGCAGCAACAGGGGGGAAAAACTGTTTTTT,CASSNRGEKLFF
TRBJ1-3,TRBV5-1,-,-,TGCGCCAGCAGCTTGGGGGTCTCTGGAAACACCATATATTTT,CASSLGVSGNTIYF
TRBJ2-3,TRBV5-6,-,-,TGTGCCAGCAGCTTTGGCGGGGGCGCCCACACAGATACGCAGTATTTT,CASSFGGGAHTDTQYF
TRBJ2-2,TRBV7-2,-,-,TGTGCCAGCAGCCCCCGGACGGGCGGGGAGCTGTTTTTT,CASSPRTGGELFF
TRBJ1-1,TRBV12-3/TRBV12-4,-,-,TGTGCCAGCAGCGGGCATGAAGCTTTCTTT,CASSGHEAFF
TRBJ2-2,TRBV5-1,-,TRBD1,TGCGCCAGCAGCTTCCGGGACAGGGGGCTAATAGGGGAGCTGTTTTTT,CASSFRDRGLIGELFF
TRBJ1-6,TRBV19,-,TRBD1,TGTGCCAGCACTGCCGGACAGGGGAGCCCAGGTTCACCCCTCCACTTT,CASTAGQGSPGSPLHF
TRBJ2-7,TRBV5-1,-,-,TGCGCCAGCAGCTTGGGAGGGGGTGAGCAGTACTTC,CASSLGGGEQYF
TRBJ2-3,TRBV5-4,-,-,TGTGCCAGCAGCTCGGGACTCCCAAGCACAGATACGCAGTATTTT,CASSSGLPSTDTQYF
TRBJ1-5,TRBV7-9,once,TRBD1,TGTGCCAGCGCAGGGGGCGGCAATCAGCCCCAGCATTTT,CASAGGGNQPQHF
TRBJ2-2,TRBV27,-,-,TGTGCCAGCAGTTTTCGGCGAACCGGGGAGCTGTTTTTT,CASSFRRTGELFF
TRBJ1-6,TRBV5-6,-,-,TGTGCCAGCAGCTTGGCTGGTCAGCCCAATTCACCCCTCCACTTT,CASSLAGQPNSPLHF
TRBJ2-1,TRBV19,-,-,TGTGCCAGTTGTCCGGGCTCCTACAATGAGCAGTTCTTC,CASCPGSYNEQFF
TRBJ1-1,TRBV6-5,-,-,TGTGCCAGCAGTTCGCAGGGAGTGACTGAAGCTTTCTTT,CASSSQGVTEAFF